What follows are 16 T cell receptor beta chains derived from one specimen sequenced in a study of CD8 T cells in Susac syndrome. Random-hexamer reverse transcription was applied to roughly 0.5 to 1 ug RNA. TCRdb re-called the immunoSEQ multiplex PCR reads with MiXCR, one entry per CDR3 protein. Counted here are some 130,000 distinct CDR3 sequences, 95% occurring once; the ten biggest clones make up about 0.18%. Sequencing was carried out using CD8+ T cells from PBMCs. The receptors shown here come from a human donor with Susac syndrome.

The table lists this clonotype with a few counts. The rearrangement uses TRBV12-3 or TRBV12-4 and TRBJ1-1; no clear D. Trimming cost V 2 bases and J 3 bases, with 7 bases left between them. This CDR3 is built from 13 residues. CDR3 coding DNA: TGTGCCAGCAGTTTATTTGGAGACACTGAAGCTTTCTTT. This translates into CASSLFGDTEAFF.

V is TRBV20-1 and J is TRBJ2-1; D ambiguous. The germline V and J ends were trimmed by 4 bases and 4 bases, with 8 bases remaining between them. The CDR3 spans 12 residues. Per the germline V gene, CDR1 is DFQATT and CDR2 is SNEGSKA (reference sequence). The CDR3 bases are TGCAGTGCTACAGACGAGTACAATGAGCAGTTCTTC. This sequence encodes CSATDEYNEQFF.

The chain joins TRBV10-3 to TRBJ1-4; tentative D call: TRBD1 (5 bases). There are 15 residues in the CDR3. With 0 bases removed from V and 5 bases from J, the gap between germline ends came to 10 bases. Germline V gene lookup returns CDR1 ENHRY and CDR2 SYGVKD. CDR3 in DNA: TGTGCCATCAGTGAGTCCCAGGGAGGGAATGAAAAACTGTTTTTT. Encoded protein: CAISESQGGNEKLFF.

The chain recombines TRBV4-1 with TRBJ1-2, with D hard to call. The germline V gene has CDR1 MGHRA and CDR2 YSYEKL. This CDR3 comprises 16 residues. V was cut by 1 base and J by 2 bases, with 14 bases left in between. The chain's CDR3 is CASSQGGGLLNYGYTF. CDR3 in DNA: TGCGCCAGCAGCCAAGGAGGTGGCTTACTAAACTATGGCTACACCTTC.

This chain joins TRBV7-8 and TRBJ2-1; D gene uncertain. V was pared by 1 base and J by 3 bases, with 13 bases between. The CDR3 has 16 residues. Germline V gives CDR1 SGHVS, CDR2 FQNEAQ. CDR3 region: CASSLDGRPHYNEQFF. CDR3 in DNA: TGTGCCAGCAGCTTAGATGGGCGACCGCACTACAATGAGCAGTTCTTC.

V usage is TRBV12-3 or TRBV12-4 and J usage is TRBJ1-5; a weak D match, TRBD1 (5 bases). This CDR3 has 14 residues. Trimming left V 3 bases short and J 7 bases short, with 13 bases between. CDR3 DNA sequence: TGTGCCAGCAGTTTGTGGGGGGGTGACCAGCCCCAGCATTTT. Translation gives CASSLWGGDQPQHF.

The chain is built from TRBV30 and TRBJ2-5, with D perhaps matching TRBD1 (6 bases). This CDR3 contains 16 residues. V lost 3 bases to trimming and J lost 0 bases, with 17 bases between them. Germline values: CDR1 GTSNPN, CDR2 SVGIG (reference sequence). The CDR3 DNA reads TGTGCCTGGAGCCCTCGGGACACTTGGTACCAAGAGACCCAGTACTTC. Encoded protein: CAWSPRDTWYQETQYF.

The CDR3 bases are TGCAGCGTTGAGGCTTCTCCCCCGAAGGGACAGTTATTTTCTGGAAACACCATATATTTT. Encoded protein: CSVEASPPKGQLFSGNTIYF. V gene TRBV29-1 combines with J gene TRBJ1-3, with 7 nucleotides matching TRBD1. The CDR3 extends over 20 amino acids. The germline gives CDR1 SQVTM, CDR2 ANQGSEA. Trimming cost V 3 bases and J 1 base; bases outside gene matches: 21.

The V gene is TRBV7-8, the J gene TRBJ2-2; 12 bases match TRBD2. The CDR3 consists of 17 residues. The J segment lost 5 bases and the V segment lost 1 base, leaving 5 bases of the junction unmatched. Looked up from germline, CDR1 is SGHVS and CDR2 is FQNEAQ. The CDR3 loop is CASSLGLAGGGTGELFF. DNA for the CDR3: TGTGCCAGCAGCTTAGGGCTAGCGGGAGGGGGAACCGGGGAGCTGTTTTTT.

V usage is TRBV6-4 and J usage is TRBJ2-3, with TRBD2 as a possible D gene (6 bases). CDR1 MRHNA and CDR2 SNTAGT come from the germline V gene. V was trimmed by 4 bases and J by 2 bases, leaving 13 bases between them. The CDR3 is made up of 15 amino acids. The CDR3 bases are TGTGCCAGCAGTGCAAGTGGGGGGTCCACAGATACGCAGTATTTT. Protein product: CASSASGGSTDTQYF.

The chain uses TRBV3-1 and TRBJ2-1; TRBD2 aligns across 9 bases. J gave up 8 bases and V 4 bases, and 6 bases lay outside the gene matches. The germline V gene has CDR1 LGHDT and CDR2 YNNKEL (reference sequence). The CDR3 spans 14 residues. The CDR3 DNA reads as TGTGCCAGCAGCCCCGGGACTAGCTTTTATGAGCAGTTCTTC. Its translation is CASSPGTSFYEQFF.

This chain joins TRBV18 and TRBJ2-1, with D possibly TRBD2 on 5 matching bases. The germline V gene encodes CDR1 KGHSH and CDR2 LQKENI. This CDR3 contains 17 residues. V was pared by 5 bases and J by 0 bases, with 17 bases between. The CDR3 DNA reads TGTGCCAGCTCAGCCGAGAGGGCTCTAAGCTCCTACAATGAGCAGTTCTTC. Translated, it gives CASSAERALSSYNEQFF.

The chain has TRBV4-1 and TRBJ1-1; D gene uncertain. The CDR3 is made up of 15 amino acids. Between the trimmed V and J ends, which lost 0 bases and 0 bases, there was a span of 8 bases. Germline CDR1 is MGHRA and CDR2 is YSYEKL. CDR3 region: CASSQEKDMNTEAFF. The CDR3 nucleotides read TGCGCCAGCAGCCAAGAGAAAGACATGAACACTGAAGCTTTCTTT.

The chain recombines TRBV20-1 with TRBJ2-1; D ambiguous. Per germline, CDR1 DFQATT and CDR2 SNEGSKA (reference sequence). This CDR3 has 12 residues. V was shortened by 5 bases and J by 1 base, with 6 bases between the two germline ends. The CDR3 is CSAPESYNEQFF. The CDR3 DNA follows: TGCAGTGCTCCCGAGTCCTACAATGAGCAGTTCTTC.

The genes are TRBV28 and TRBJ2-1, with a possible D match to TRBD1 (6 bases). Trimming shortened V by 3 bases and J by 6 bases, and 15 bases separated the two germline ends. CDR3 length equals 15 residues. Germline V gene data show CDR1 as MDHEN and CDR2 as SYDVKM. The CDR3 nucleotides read TGTGCCAGCAGTTTGAGGGGGACGGAGGTCAATGAGCAGTTCTTC. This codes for CASSLRGTEVNEQFF.

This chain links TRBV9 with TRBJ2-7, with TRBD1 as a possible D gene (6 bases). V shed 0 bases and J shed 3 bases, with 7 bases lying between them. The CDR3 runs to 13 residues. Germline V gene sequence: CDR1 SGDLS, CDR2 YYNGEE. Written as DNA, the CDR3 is TGTGCCAGCAGCGTAGCACAGGGCTACGAGCAGTACTTC. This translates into CASSVAQGYEQYF.